Listed here are 29 T cell receptor beta chains from one sample, sequenced in a study of T cell repertoires in cytomegalovirus infection. TCRdb ran MiXCR on the reads and lists one entry per CDR3 protein. The table records about 300,000 distinct CDR3 sequences, approximately 10% of them present only once. The sample was PBMCs. The source is a human donor in good health (CMV status not recorded). Some clones in this sample may be carry-over from other donors' samples.

In regard to this clonotype: A much more abundant neighbour one base away suggests this may be a read error. The V call is TRBV23-1, the J call TRBJ2-7; D is perhaps TRBD1 (6 bases). TRBV23-1 is an ORF, and what it does is uncertain. The length of the CDR3 is 11 residues. V dropped 6 bases and J dropped 6 bases, with 9 bases sitting between them. CDR3 sequence reads: CASSGRGEQYV. The CDR3 bases are TGCGCCAGCAGCGGCAGGGGCGAGCAGTACGTC.

A word on this clonotype: A much larger clone differs by one base, so this may be a read error. J is TRBJ1-5 and V is TRBV20-1, with TRBD1 identical over 7 bases. J gave up 1 base and V 6 bases, and 6 bases lay outside the gene matches. CDR1 is DFQATT, CDR2 SNEGSKA, per germline (reference sequence). The CDR3 length is 14 residues. The DNA of the CDR3 is TGCAGTGCAGAACAGGGGTACAGCAATCAGCCCCAGCATTTT. Translating it yields CSAEQGYSNQPQHF.

The rearrangement joins TRBV20-1 to TRBJ2-6; D is possibly TRBD1 (5 bases). V lost 3 bases, J lost 4 bases, and 13 bases lay in between. Germline V gives CDR1 DFQATT, CDR2 SNEGSKA (reference sequence). This CDR3 is 15 amino acids long. CDR3 region: CSASWGPGGANVLTF. The CDR3 DNA reads as TGCAGTGCTAGCTGGGGCCCCGGAGGGGCCAACGTCCTGACTTTC.

There are many counts of this clonotype. V is TRBV7-2 and J is TRBJ2-5, with TRBD2 matching over 8 bases. CDR3 length: 20 residues. V shed 0 bases, J shed 2 bases, and the junction held 17 bases outside the gene matches. Germline V lookup: CDR1 SGHTA, CDR2 FQGNSA. CDR3 protein: CASSLAPLSGGLSRQETQYF. The CDR3, as DNA: TGTGCCAGCAGCTTAGCACCCCTTTCGGGGGGGCTGAGTAGGCAAGAGACCCAGTACTTC.

The chain uses TRBV14 and TRBJ1-1, with D possibly being TRBD1 (5 bases). V gave up 4 bases and J gave up 0 bases, with 18 bases separating them. Germline loops: CDR1 SGHDN, CDR2 FVKESK. The CDR3 runs to 17 residues. The CDR3 loop is CASSPSPPGIVNTEAFF. In DNA, the CDR3 is TGTGCCAGCAGCCCCAGCCCCCCAGGGATAGTGAACACTGAAGCTTTCTTT.

In its sample, this clonotype was seen many times. The chain combines TRBV7-9 with TRBJ1-4, with 8 bases identical to TRBD1. This CDR3 contains 16 residues. Germline V gene lookup returns CDR1 SEHNR and CDR2 FQNEAQ (reference sequence). Trimming removed 1 base from V and 7 bases from J; junction bases left unmatched: 8. The CDR3 DNA reads TGTGCCAGCAGCTTAGGCTTGGCCAGGGGGCGTGAAAAACTGTTTTTT. It yields the protein CASSLGLARGREKLFF.

This clonotype was recorded many times. The V gene is TRBV6-5, the J gene TRBJ1-1, with D uncertain. The germline V gene has CDR1 MNHEY and CDR2 SVGAGI. V lost 2 bases and J lost 7, with 8 bases in between. The CDR3 is made up of 12 amino acids. The CDR3 sequence is CASSYGGFEAFF. The CDR3 DNA is TGTGCCAGCAGTTACGGTGGGTTTGAAGCTTTCTTT.

This clonotype was seen many times. The chain is built from TRBV4-2 and TRBJ2-2; TRBD1 matches at 9 bases. Germline V gene data show CDR1 as LGHNA and CDR2 as YNFKEQ. The V gene end was trimmed by 3 bases and the J gene end by 6 bases; junction bases not matched to a gene: 11. This CDR3 spans 17 amino acids. This CDR3 reads CASSHMGTGGRSGELFF. The CDR3 coding sequence is TGTGCCAGCAGCCATATGGGAACAGGGGGCCGATCCGGGGAGCTGTTTTTT.

At least ten counts were recorded for this clonotype. The chain links TRBV4-3 to TRBJ1-4, with D perhaps matching TRBD1 (5 bases). Germline-derived CDR1 and CDR2 are LGHNA and YSLEER. This CDR3 contains 16 residues. V gave up 3 bases and J gave up 8 bases, with 19 bases separating them. CDR3 protein: CASSHPGQGEGEKLFF. The DNA for the CDR3 is TGCGCCAGCAGCCACCCCGGGCAGGGTGAAGGGGAAAAACTGTTTTTT.

The sample holds many counts of this clonotype. The rearrangement links TRBV10-3 to TRBJ2-1; D remains ambiguous. CDR3 size: 10 residues. The germline CDR1 and CDR2 sequences are ENHRY and SYGVKD. The CDR3 DNA follows: TGTGGGGGTTCCCGCAATGAGCAGTTCTTC. Translation: CGGSRNEQFF.

There are many counts of this clonotype. The CDR3 nucleotides read TGCAGTGCTAGAGATATGGACTACCCTCAAGAGACCCAGTACTTC. The encoded protein is CSARDMDYPQETQYF. The chain joins TRBV20-1 to TRBJ2-5; D is perhaps TRBD2 (6 bases). CDR1 and CDR2 (germline): DFQATT, SNEGSKA (reference sequence). Trimming took off 0 bases at V and 2 bases at J, with 13 bases between the two ends. This CDR3 has 15 residues.

This clonotype appeared many times. This chain's CDR3 is CASSGYQQVEQFF. The CDR3 coding sequence is TGTGCCAGCAGTGGATACCAACAGGTGGAGCAGTTCTTC. The V and J genes are TRBV6-1 and TRBJ2-1, with D perhaps matching TRBD1 (5 bases). V lost 4 bases to trimming and J lost 10 bases, with 14 bases between them. CDR3 length: 13 residues. Germline V gene sequence: CDR1 MNHNS, CDR2 SASEGT.

Many counts were recorded for this clonotype. The V gene is TRBV7-3, the J gene TRBJ2-2; perhaps TRBD1 as D (6 bases). The CDR3 runs to 18 residues. The germline CDR1 and CDR2 sequences are SGHTA and FQGTGA. V gave up 1 base and J gave up 5 bases, with 20 bases separating them. CDR3 nucleotide sequence: TGTGCCAGCAGCTTAAAAACAGGGCCTTGGGGAAATACCGGGGAGCTGTTTTTT. The encoded protein is CASSLKTGPWGNTGELFF. Drawing the rest from reference TRBV7-3 and TRBJ2-2, the complete variable domain is GAGVSQTPSNKVTEKGKYVELRCDPISGHTALYWYRQSLGQGPEFLIYFQGTGAADDSGLPNDRFFAVRPEGSVSTLKIQRTERGDSAVYLCASSLKTGPWGNTGELFFGEGSRLTVL.

This clonotype showed up many times. This chain uses TRBV5-1 with TRBJ2-1; possibly TRBD2 for D (5 bases). CDR1 is SGHRS, CDR2 YFSETQ, per germline. The CDR3 totals 15 residues. Trimming cost V 0 bases and J 12 bases, with 19 bases left between them. CDR3 bases: TGCGCCAGCAGCTTGGGTCCGGGGTCAATATCGTCGCAGTTCTTC. Protein product: CASSLGPGSISSQFF. Full variable domain (missing parts from reference TRBV5-1 and TRBJ2-1): KAGVTQTPRYLIKTRGQQVTLSCSPISGHRSVSWYQQTPGQGLQFLFEYFSETQRNKGNFPGRFSGRQFSNSRSEMNVSTLELGDSALYLCASSLGPGSISSQFFGPGTRLTVL.

V and J are TRBV20-1 and TRBJ2-1, with 8 nucleotides matching TRBD2. Germline V lookup: CDR1 DFQATT, CDR2 SNEGSKA (reference sequence). V dropped 6 bases and J dropped 4; count of bases not matched to a gene: 11. The CDR3 sequence is 15 residues long. CDR3 residues: CSATRRGGTYNEQFF. The CDR3 DNA reads as TGCAGTGCAACCAGACGGGGGGGGACGTACAATGAGCAGTTCTTC.

The chain joins TRBV5-1 to TRBJ2-1, with D perhaps matching TRBD1 (6 bases). The V gene's germline CDR1 is SGHRS and CDR2 YFSETQ. The V end lost 4 bases, the J end lost 6 bases, and 14 bases lay between the germline ends. The CDR3 is made up of 14 amino acids. The CDR3 reads CASSPSRGGNEQFF. CDR3 sequence (DNA): TGCGCCAGCAGCCCTAGTCGAGGGGGCAATGAGCAGTTCTTC.

This clonotype was detected only a few times. This chain joins TRBV7-9 and TRBJ2-7; a possible D gene is TRBD2 (5 bases). This CDR3 has 12 amino acids. The germline V gene has CDR1 SEHNR and CDR2 FQNEAQ (reference sequence). V was pared by 3 bases and J by 7 bases, with 10 bases between. Here the CDR3 DNA reads TGTGCCAGCAGCTTGTCGGGGAATGAGCAGTACGTC. Translating gives CASSLSGNEQYV.

This clonotype has at least ten counts. V usage is TRBV27 and J usage is TRBJ1-2; TRBD1 matches 9 bases. V shed 6 bases and J 0 bases; nucleotides not matched to a gene: 5. The CDR3 sequence is 15 residues long. In germline, CDR1 is MNHEY, CDR2 SMNVEV (reference sequence). CDR3: CASSSTGGSNYGYTF. The CDR3 DNA reads TGTGCCAGCAGCTCGACAGGGGGATCTAACTATGGCTACACCTTC.

This clonotype was seen ten or more times. The CDR3 here is CASSRSRSNSPLHF. The CDR3, as DNA: TGTGCCAGCAGTCGAAGTCGAAGTAATTCACCCCTCCACTTT. The genes are TRBV28 and TRBJ1-6; no clear D gene. CDR1 is MDHEN and CDR2 is SYDVKM in the germline V gene. CDR3 length equals 14 residues. V gave up 5 bases and J gave up 6 bases, with 11 bases separating them.

This clonotype was found many times. V gene TRBV3-1 combines with J gene TRBJ1-1; D unclear. Trimming pared 2 bases from V and 4 bases from J, leaving 2 bases between. Per germline, CDR1 LGHDT and CDR2 YNNKEL (reference sequence). This CDR3 has 11 residues. This chain's CDR3 is CASSQSTEAFF. The CDR3 nucleotides read TGTGCCAGCAGCCAAAGCACTGAAGCTTTCTTT.

The chain couples TRBV2 to TRBJ2-7, with 7 bases lining up with TRBD2. Losses at the gene ends were 3 bases for V and 5 bases for J; bases not matched to a gene: 4. The germline V gene encodes CDR1 SNHLY and CDR2 FYNNEI. The CDR3 covers 13 residues. The CDR3 DNA is TGTGCCAGCAGTGAGAGCGGGGAGCACGAGCAGTACTTC. This translates into CASSESGEHEQYF.

This clonotype has at least ten counts. The chain recombines TRBV20-1 with TRBJ2-2; TRBD1 matches 12 bases. This CDR3 is built from 17 residues. V trimming: 5 bases; J trimming: 7 bases; junction bases outside the gene matches: 14. Germline-derived CDR1 and CDR2 are DFQATT and SNEGSKA (reference sequence). The CDR3 DNA sequence: TGCAGTGCTGCCAACCGGGACAGGGGGCTTCTAGGCGGGGAGCTGTTTTTT. The encoded protein is CSAANRDRGLLGGELFF.

This clonotype was seen many times. This rearrangement joins TRBV7-9 to TRBJ2-3, with D uncertain. CDR3 length: 13 amino acids. Trimming left V 2 bases short and J 2 bases short, with 5 bases between. Germline CDR1 is SEHNR and CDR2 is FQNEAQ (reference sequence). The CDR3 region is CASSLSFTDTQYF. The CDR3 DNA follows: TGTGCCAGCAGCTTAAGCTTCACAGATACGCAGTATTTT.

This clonotype was detected only a few times. V and J are TRBV5-4 and TRBJ2-1; D call uncertain. CDR3 length: 14 residues. The V end lost 1 base, the J end lost 3 bases, and 8 bases lay between the germline ends. Germline CDR1 reads SGHNT; CDR2 reads YYREEE (reference sequence). The CDR3 spells CASSLKAVYNEQFF. The CDR3, as DNA: TGTGCCAGCAGCTTGAAGGCGGTCTACAATGAGCAGTTCTTC.

The chain links TRBV2 to TRBJ1-1; 7 bases line up with TRBD1. V trimming: 1 base; J trimming: 11 bases; junction bases outside the gene matches: 7. This CDR3 region has 13 residues. Germline V gene sequence: CDR1 SNHLY, CDR2 FYNNEI. In DNA form, the CDR3 reads TGTGCCAGCAGTGAAGAGTCCGGGACAGTCGCTTTCTTT. Protein product: CASSEESGTVAFF.

This clonotype was detected ten times or more. CDR3 coding DNA: TGTGCCAGCAGCCATGGCAGGGGCTTTAGAGGCAATGAGCAGTTCTTC. As protein: CASSHGRGFRGNEQFF. The rearrangement links TRBV4-2 to TRBJ2-1; tentatively, D is TRBD1 (6 bases). This CDR3 spans 16 amino acids. Germline CDR1 reads LGHNA; CDR2 reads YNFKEQ. V dropped 3 bases and J dropped 6 bases, with 18 bases sitting between them.

The sample holds many counts of this clonotype. The V call is TRBV14, the J call TRBJ2-5, with D possibly matching TRBD2 (5 bases). Trimming took off 1 base at V and 0 bases at J, with 15 bases between the two ends. CDR1 and CDR2 from the germline V gene are SGHDN and FVKESK. The CDR3 length is 17 residues. CDR3 sequence: CASSQAGILWYQETQYF. CDR3 nucleotides: TGTGCCAGCAGCCAAGCGGGGATCCTATGGTACCAAGAGACCCAGTACTTC.

This clonotype was detected many times. The gene calls are TRBV11-3 and TRBJ1-1; D perhaps matches TRBD1 (6 bases). Trimming removed 4 bases at V and 1 base at J, with 13 bases between. The germline gives CDR1 SGHNT, CDR2 YENEEA. The CDR3 covers 15 residues. CDR3 DNA sequence: TGTGCCAGCAGCTGCCACAGGGTAAGGAACACTGAAGCTTTCTTT. Its translation is CASSCHRVRNTEAFF.

This clonotype was detected ten times or more. The chain employs TRBV7-9 and TRBJ2-3; 9 bases align to TRBD1. Per germline, CDR1 SEHNR and CDR2 FQNEAQ (reference sequence). Losses at the gene ends were 5 bases for V and 0 bases for J; bases not matched to a gene: 15. The CDR3 has 19 residues. CDR3 DNA sequence: TGTGCCAGCAGCCGTTCCGGGACAGGGAGCCGCCCTAGCACAGATACGCAGTATTTT. It is translated as CASSRSGTGSRPSTDTQYF.